This T cell receptor (beta chain) was sequenced for a study of Tregs in tolerant kidney transplant recipients. Comments on this clone: Its antigen remains unknown.

Assay used: immunoSEQ multiplex PCR; TCRdb lists only in-frame clones, some missing. The data contain 55,000 to 70,000 clones, 80% to 90% of them singletons. Broader study findings: Changing PCR primers prevented nucleotide comparison between some patients' samples.

V was shortened by 5 bases and J by 2 bases, with 10 bases between the two germline ends. CDR3 length: 13 residues. CDR1 is MNHNS and CDR2 is SASEGT in the germline V gene. The gene calls are TRBV6-1 and TRBJ2-7; D possibly uses TRBD1 or TRBD2 (5 bases each). The sample consisted of Tregs from blood, taken before the transplant. This sequence originates from a human donor who received a combined kidney and bone marrow transplant. CDR3 coding DNA: TGTGCCAGCAGTTGGGACCCCACCTACGAGCAGTACTTC. Protein sequence: CASSWDPTYEQYF.